A selection of T cell receptor beta chains follows, all from one sample in a study of blood T cell repertoires in COVID-19. Sequenced by immunoSEQ multiplex PCR; TCRdb stores in-frame clones only, minus some. The sample lists 200,000 to 250,000 clones, 65% to 90% occurring once. Sequencing was done on a sample of peripheral blood. These receptors came from a woman aged 70-85 years with COVID-19, enrolled during active disease. CDR3s include the opening cysteine and the closing phenylalanine or tryptophan. The D gene is left open where the match is weak. Some rows have no size entry. The others give once, few or many, or a class for an expanded clone.

d_call: .; j_call: TRBJ1-2; v_call: TRBV18; clone_size: few; cdr3_aa: CASSPLTGGNYGYTF; cdr3_nt: TGTGCCAGCTCACCATTGACCGGCGGTAACTATGGCTACACCTTC
d_call: TRBD1; j_call: TRBJ2-7; v_call: TRBV2; clone_size: few; cdr3_aa: CASSEAQGAWEQYF; cdr3_nt: TGTGCCAGCAGTGAAGCCCAGGGGGCGTGGGAGCAGTACTTC
d_call: TRBD2; j_call: TRBJ2-3; v_call: TRBV5-1; clone_size: .; cdr3_aa: CASSLVGGRADTQYF; cdr3_nt: TGCGCCAGCAGCTTGGTTGGCGGGAGAGCAGATACGCAGTATTTT
d_call: TRBD1; j_call: TRBJ2-4; v_call: TRBV4-1; clone_size: .; cdr3_aa: CASSQGTGQAKNIQYF; cdr3_nt: TGCGCCAGCAGCCAAGGGACAGGTCAAGCCAAAAACATTCAGTACTTC
d_call: TRBD2; j_call: TRBJ2-6; v_call: TRBV4-3; clone_size: .; cdr3_aa: CASSGREVGANVLTF; cdr3_nt: TGCGCCAGCAGCGGGAGGGAGGTTGGGGCCAACGTCCTGACTTTC
d_call: TRBD1; j_call: TRBJ1-3; v_call: TRBV2; clone_size: .; cdr3_aa: CASSGGQGRASSGNTIYF; cdr3_nt: TGTGCCAGCAGTGGCGGACAGGGTAGGGCGAGCTCTGGAAACACCATATATTTT
d_call: .; j_call: TRBJ1-2; v_call: TRBV6-5; clone_size: .; cdr3_aa: CASRPRGAGGYTF; cdr3_nt: TGTGCCAGCAGACCCCGGGGGGCGGGTGGCTACACCTTC
d_call: TRBD1; j_call: TRBJ1-2; v_call: TRBV3-1/TRBV3-2; clone_size: .; cdr3_aa: CASSQGRGQAVQDGYTF; cdr3_nt: TGTGCCAGCAGCCAAGGGCGGGGACAGGCGGTGCAGGATGGCTACACCTTC
d_call: TRBD1; j_call: TRBJ1-6; v_call: TRBV5-1; clone_size: .; cdr3_aa: CASSPDRGWGNSPLHF; cdr3_nt: TGCGCCAGCAGCCCGGACAGGGGATGGGGGAATTCACCCCTCCACTTT
d_call: .; j_call: TRBJ1-1; v_call: TRBV15; clone_size: .; cdr3_aa: CATSRVGQLNTEAFF; cdr3_nt: TGTGCCACCAGCAGAGTAGGACAGCTGAACACTGAAGCTTTCTTT
d_call: .; j_call: TRBJ1-1; v_call: TRBV7-2; clone_size: .; cdr3_aa: CASSLVGLGTEAFF; cdr3_nt: TGTGCCAGCAGCTTAGTGGGGCTGGGCACTGAAGCTTTCTTT
d_call: .; j_call: TRBJ1-2; v_call: TRBV4-3; clone_size: .; cdr3_aa: CASSQDNRGGYTF; cdr3_nt: TGCGCCAGCAGCCAAGATAACCGGGGTGGCTACACCTTC
d_call: .; j_call: TRBJ2-2; v_call: TRBV5-6; clone_size: once; cdr3_aa: CASSLMGGTGELFF; cdr3_nt: TGTGCCAGCAGCTTGATGGGGGGAACCGGGGAGCTGTTTTTT
d_call: .; j_call: TRBJ1-2; v_call: TRBV18; clone_size: .; cdr3_aa: CASSPGGLAGDFTGYTF; cdr3_nt: TGTGCCAGCTCACCAGGCGGCCTGGCAGGGGATTTTACTGGCTACACCTTC
d_call: .; j_call: TRBJ1-5; v_call: TRBV4-3; clone_size: .; cdr3_aa: CASSQDRYPTNQPQHF; cdr3_nt: TGCGCCAGCAGCCAAGATCGATACCCTACCAATCAGCCCCAGCATTTT
d_call: .; j_call: TRBJ1-5; v_call: TRBV19; clone_size: .; cdr3_aa: CASSIDRFNQPQHF; cdr3_nt: TGTGCCAGTAGTATAGACAGGTTCAATCAGCCCCAGCATTTT
d_call: .; j_call: TRBJ2-1; v_call: TRBV7-3; clone_size: .; cdr3_aa: CASSLTIGSEQFF; cdr3_nt: TGTGCCAGCAGCTTAACGATCGGGAGCGAGCAGTTCTTC
d_call: .; j_call: TRBJ2-7; v_call: TRBV5-1; clone_size: .; cdr3_aa: CASSPRTAYEQYF; cdr3_nt: TGCGCCAGCAGCCCTCGGACAGCCTACGAGCAGTACTTC
d_call: TRBD2; j_call: TRBJ2-1; v_call: TRBV5-4; clone_size: few; cdr3_aa: CASSSPLYQRGRNEQFF; cdr3_nt: TGTGCCAGCAGCTCTCCGCTTTATCAGCGGGGGAGGAATGAGCAGTTCTTC
d_call: .; j_call: TRBJ1-3; v_call: TRBV9; clone_size: .; cdr3_aa: CASSVVAGTSGNTIYF; cdr3_nt: TGTGCCAGCAGCGTAGTGGCAGGCACCTCTGGAAACACCATATATTTT
d_call: TRBD1; j_call: TRBJ2-7; v_call: TRBV7-2; clone_size: .; cdr3_aa: CASSPPGQGSYEQYF; cdr3_nt: TGTGCCAGCAGCCCCCCGGGACAGGGATCCTACGAGCAGTACTTC
d_call: TRBD1; j_call: TRBJ2-7; v_call: TRBV19; clone_size: once; cdr3_aa: CASSPPGQGAYEQYF; cdr3_nt: TGTGCCAGTAGCCCTCCGGGACAGGGCGCCTACGAGCAGTACTTC
d_call: .; j_call: TRBJ2-1; v_call: TRBV6-5; clone_size: .; cdr3_aa: CASSYSSGNEQFF; cdr3_nt: TGTGCCAGCAGTTACTCGAGTGGCAATGAGCAGTTCTTC
d_call: .; j_call: TRBJ1-2; v_call: TRBV7-8; clone_size: .; cdr3_aa: CASTDRRSINYGYTF; cdr3_nt: TGTGCCAGCACAGACAGGCGGTCGATAAACTATGGCTACACCTTC
d_call: .; j_call: TRBJ1-5; v_call: TRBV6-5; clone_size: .; cdr3_aa: CAVGRANQPQHF; cdr3_nt: TGTGCAGTGGGGAGGGCCAATCAGCCCCAGCATTTT
d_call: .; j_call: TRBJ1-3; v_call: TRBV19; clone_size: .; cdr3_aa: CASSIDRWNTIYF; cdr3_nt: TGTGCCAGTAGTATAGACAGGTGGAACACCATATATTTT